This T cell receptor beta chain was found in a study of identifying expanded T cells in peripheral blood. Assay used: immunoSEQ multiplex PCR; TCRdb lists only in-frame clones, some missing. This table holds about 100,000 clones, around 90% found once. Germline V gene data show CDR1 as MNHNY and CDR2 as SVGAGI (reference sequence). The V end lost 1 base, the J end lost 1 base, and 4 bases lay between the germline ends. The CDR3 consists of 13 residues. The rearrangement uses TRBV6-6 and TRBJ1-1; D gene unclear. This TCR derives from a person between 18 and 70 years old in good health. The sequencing input was blood. CDR3 protein: CASSYFQNTEAFF. CDR3 DNA: TGTGCCAGCAGTTACTTCCAGAACACTGAAGCTTTCTTT.